This TCR beta chain emerged from a study of radiation and T cells in renal cell carcinoma. This clone was detected a few times. As for time point: blood 2 weeks post-SBRT. Sample treatment: 15 Gy SBRT to primary tumor, nephrectomy 4 weeks later. Some clones are missing from TCRdb's copy, which holds only in-frame ones; the method was immunoSEQ multiplex PCR. The table lists 70,000 or so clones, 82% of them singletons. Germline V gene sequence: CDR1 SGHRS, CDR2 YFSETQ. The CDR3 has 18 amino acids. With 0 bases clipped from V and 0 bases from J, the junction kept 10 bases outside the gene matches. The source was blood, collected from a patient whose treatment included radiotherapy and nephrectomy. The rearrangement links TRBV5-1 to TRBJ1-1; 8 nucleotides match TRBD1. The receptor's source is a man between 60 and 75 years old with renal cell carcinoma. The CDR3 nucleotides read TGCGCCAGCAGCTTGGGTGCGGGGACAGGCCCTCTGAACACTGAAGCTTTCTTT. This encodes CASSLGAGTGPLNTEAFF. Combining the CDR3 with reference TRBV5-1 and TRBJ1-1 gives the whole variable domain KAGVTQTPRYLIKTRGQQVTLSCSPISGHRSVSWYQQTPGQGLQFLFEYFSETQRNKGNFPGRFSGRQFSNSRSEMNVSTLELGDSALYLCASSLGAGTGPLNTEAFFGQGTRLTVV.